The clone carrying this T cell receptor beta chain was recorded a few times. V lost 5 bases and J lost 4, with 7 bases in between. The CDR3 sequence is 12 residues long. Germline CDR1 is SGHAT and CDR2 is FQNNGV. The sample is drawn from a study of T cells after yellow fever vaccination. Synthesis of TCR cDNA relied on 5'RACE template switching, which attached a universal primer site and UMIs. A single record per CDR3 protein comes from TCRdb applying MiXCR to the 5' RACE reads. The table lists 400,000 or so distinct CDR3 sequences, about 9.9% of them singletons, with less than 20% in the top ten. The material was PBMCs, obtained on the day of the first yellow fever vaccination. This clonotype originated in a man between 18 and 35 years old who received the YFV17D yellow fever vaccine. The chain combines TRBV11-2 with TRBJ2-3; D unclear. Here the CDR3 reads CASSRAPDTQYF. CDR3 DNA sequence: TGTGCCAGCAGCCGAGCCCCAGATACGCAGTATTTT.